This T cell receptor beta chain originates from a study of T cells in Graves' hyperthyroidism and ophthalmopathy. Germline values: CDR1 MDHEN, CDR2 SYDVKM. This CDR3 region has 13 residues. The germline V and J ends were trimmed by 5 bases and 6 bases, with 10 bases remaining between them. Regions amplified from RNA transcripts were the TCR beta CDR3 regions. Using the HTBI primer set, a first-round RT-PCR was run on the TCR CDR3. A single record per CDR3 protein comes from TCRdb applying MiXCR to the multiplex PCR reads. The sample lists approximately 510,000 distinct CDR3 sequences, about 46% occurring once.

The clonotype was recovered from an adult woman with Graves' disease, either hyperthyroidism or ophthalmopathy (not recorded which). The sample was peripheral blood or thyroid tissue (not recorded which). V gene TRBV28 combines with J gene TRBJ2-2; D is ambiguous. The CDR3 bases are TGTGCCAGCAGTCGACCCTTACCCGGGGAGCTGTTTTTT. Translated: CASSRPLPGELFF. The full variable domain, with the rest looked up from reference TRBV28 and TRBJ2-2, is DVKVTQSSRYLVKRTGEKVFLECVQDMDHENMFWYRQDPGLGLRLIYFSYDVKMKEKGDIPEGYSVSREKKERFSLILESASTNQTSMYLCASSRPLPGELFFGEGSRLTVL.